A single sample is the source of the 29 T cell receptor beta chains below, sequenced in a study of shared clonotypes between healthy human individuals. Using immunoSEQ multiplex PCR, the repertoire was profiled, and TCRdb retains in-frame clones only, with some absent. This table holds about 2 million clones, about 95% found once. CD45RO-negative, CCR7-selected cells formed the naive CD8 fraction, which excluded terminally differentiated effector memory CD45RA+ cells. The sequencing input was naive CD8+ T cells sorted from blood. Every receptor here comes from a man aged 18 to 29 in good health.

The J gene is TRBJ1-6, the V gene TRBV10-2; D call uncertain. There are 15 residues in the CDR3. Trimming took off 1 base at V and 5 bases at J, with 9 bases between the two ends. CDR1 WSHSY and CDR2 SAAADI come from the germline V gene. The CDR3 DNA reads as TGCGCCAGCAGTGAGTACACCGCCAATAATTCACCCCTCCACTTT. Protein sequence: CASSEYTANNSPLHF.

The chain joins TRBV28 to TRBJ2-1; TRBD1 aligns across 10 bases. The CDR3 has 13 residues. Trimming at V came to 8 bases and at J to 4 bases, leaving 2 bases not matched to a gene. Per the germline V gene, CDR1 is MDHEN and CDR2 is SYDVKM. The CDR3 here is CASRGQGYNEQFF. For the CDR3, the DNA is TGTGCCAGCCGGGGACAGGGGTACAATGAGCAGTTCTTC.

This chain joins TRBV9 and TRBJ2-3; D gene uncertain. In germline, CDR1 is SGDLS, CDR2 YYNGEE. V shed 3 bases and J shed 3 bases, with 17 bases lying between them. This CDR3 comprises 16 residues. The CDR3 DNA sequence: TGTGCCAGCAGCGGCTGGGGTGGCAAGCCAACAGATACGCAGTATTTT. It specifies CASSGWGGKPTDTQYF.

The chain couples TRBV5-4 to TRBJ2-6; perhaps TRBD1 as D (5 bases). Between the trimmed V and J ends, which lost 4 bases and 0 bases, there was a span of 8 bases. Germline CDR1 SGHNT, CDR2 YYREEE (reference sequence). This CDR3 contains 15 residues. In DNA, the CDR3 is TGTGCCAGCAGCATTCAGGGCTCTGGGGCCAACGTCCTGACTTTC. Translated: CASSIQGSGANVLTF.

The V call is TRBV27, the J call TRBJ2-7; D is possibly TRBD2 (6 bases). Trimming removed 5 bases at V and 2 bases at J, with 13 bases between. This CDR3 has 14 residues. The germline CDR1 and CDR2 sequences are MNHEY and SMNVEV (reference sequence). The CDR3 coding sequence is TGTGCCAGCAGTAACCGGGACTTACCCTACGAGCAGTACTTC. Protein sequence: CASSNRDLPYEQYF.

CDR3 region: CASSQRNGGGANEQFF. CDR3 DNA sequence: TGCGCCAGCAGCCAACGTAATGGCGGGGGGGCAAATGAGCAGTTCTTC. The rearrangement uses TRBV4-1 and TRBJ2-1, with TRBD2 identical over 9 bases. Per the germline V gene, CDR1 is MGHRA and CDR2 is YSYEKL. This CDR3 contains 16 residues. The J segment lost 7 bases and the V segment lost 2 bases, leaving 9 bases of the junction unmatched.

The chain is built from TRBV7-6 and TRBJ2-3; tentatively, D is TRBD1 (6 bases). V gave up 3 bases and J gave up 3 bases, with 13 bases separating them. Germline CDR1 reads SGHVS; CDR2 reads FNYEAQ. The length of the CDR3 is 15 residues. CDR3 sequence: CASSLPGHATDTQYF. Here the CDR3 DNA reads TGTGCCAGCAGCTTGCCGGGACATGCTACAGATACGCAGTATTTT.

Only one count was recorded for this clone. The gene calls are TRBV2 and TRBJ2-1; 9 bases agree with TRBD2. CDR1 is SNHLY and CDR2 is FYNNEI in the germline V gene. CDR3 length equals 14 residues. V trimming: 7 bases; J trimming: 3 bases; junction bases outside the gene matches: 4. CDR3 sequence reads: CASTGLAIYNEQFF. The CDR3 nucleotides are TGTGCCAGCACGGGACTAGCTATCTACAATGAGCAGTTCTTC. Using reference TRBV2 and TRBJ2-1 for the parts outside the CDR3, the full variable domain is EPEVTQTPSHQVTQMGQEVILRCVPISNHLYFYWYRQILGQKVEFLVSFYNNEISEKSEIFDDQFSVERPDGSNFTLKIRSTKLEDSAMYFCASTGLAIYNEQFFGPGTRLTVL.

The chain is built from TRBV5-1 and TRBJ2-7; 12 bases align to TRBD1. The V and J ends lost 4 bases and 9 bases, in that order; junction bases with no gene match: 8. The CDR3 length is 14 residues. From germline, CDR1 is SGHRS and CDR2 YFSETQ. CDR3 nucleotides: TGCGCCAGCAGCCTGGGACAGGGGGCTTTAATGCAGTACTTC. It translates to CASSLGQGALMQYF.

The genes are TRBV10-1 and TRBJ2-5; no reliable D call. Germline CDR1 is WNHNN and CDR2 is SYGVQD (reference sequence). The germline V and J ends were trimmed by 3 bases and 2 bases, with 16 bases remaining between them. The CDR3 totals 16 residues. Here the CDR3 reads CASSDGGGLGQETQYF. CDR3 bases: TGCGCCAGCAGTGATGGTGGTGGGCTTGGGCAAGAGACCCAGTACTTC.

The sample holds a few counts of this clone. This specimen includes other DNA sequences encoding the same CDR3. The V gene is TRBV2, the J gene TRBJ2-7; possible D gene TRBD1, 5 bases. The V end was cut by 8 bases, the J end by 2 bases, with 13 bases between. The CDR3 is 13 residues long. Germline values: CDR1 SNHLY, CDR2 FYNNEI. CDR3 protein: CASASGRAYEQYF. CDR3 sequence (DNA): TGTGCCAGCGCTTCGGGCAGGGCCTACGAGCAGTACTTC.

V and J are TRBV10-3 and TRBJ1-1, with a tentative D call TRBD1 (6 bases). The CDR3 loop spans 15 amino acids. V was pared by 3 bases and J by 1 base, with 12 bases between. The germline V gene has CDR1 ENHRY and CDR2 SYGVKD. CDR3 in DNA: TGTGCCATCAGTGATAGGGGGGGGAAGAACACTGAAGCTTTCTTT. Its protein product is CAISDRGGKNTEAFF.

This sequence joins TRBV6-5 and TRBJ2-3, with 8 bases identical to TRBD2. CDR1 and CDR2 from the germline V gene are MNHEY and SVGAGI. This CDR3 spans 15 amino acids. V was clipped by 4 bases and J by 5 bases; unmatched bases: 8. CDR3: CASSFTSGEQDTQYF. The CDR3 DNA sequence: TGTGCCAGCAGTTTCACTAGCGGAGAGCAAGATACGCAGTATTTT.

The rearrangement links TRBV27 to TRBJ2-7; D gene unclear. This CDR3 contains 13 residues. Trimming stripped 7 bases from V and 0 bases from J, with 10 bases between. Germline V gene sequence: CDR1 MNHEY, CDR2 SMNVEV (reference sequence). CDR3 bases: TGTGCCAGCAAGCCCTCTGTCTCCTACGAGCAGTACTTC. Translating gives CASKPSVSYEQYF.

Regarding this clone: The sample carries other DNA sequences with the same CDR3. V is TRBV6-5 and J is TRBJ2-5; D remains unclear. Trimming cost V 6 bases and J 2 bases, with 13 bases left between them. Germline V gene data show CDR1 as MNHEY and CDR2 as SVGAGI. This CDR3 is 14 amino acids long. CDR3 sequence reads: CASSPLGPQETQYF. DNA for the CDR3: TGTGCCAGCAGCCCCCTCGGGCCTCAAGAGACCCAGTACTTC.

This clone was counted between two and nine times. The chain carries TRBV25-1 and TRBJ1-2; a possible D gene is TRBD1 (6 bases). The CDR3 loop spans 13 amino acids. Trimming pared 7 bases from V and 2 bases from J, leaving 11 bases between. CDR1 is MGHDK and CDR2 is SYGVNS in the germline V gene. CDR3 coding DNA: TGTGCCAGCAATCCACAGGGAAACTATGGCTACACCTTC. Amino acids: CASNPQGNYGYTF.

This clone was observed a few times. The chain employs TRBV11-2 and TRBJ2-3; TRBD2 is a possible D gene (6 bases). V was clipped by 5 bases and J by 6 bases, with 12 bases between them. Per the germline V gene, CDR1 is SGHAT and CDR2 is FQNNGV. The CDR3 runs 13 residues. The CDR3 DNA sequence: TGTGCCAGCAGCGAAATCCGGGGGGATACGCAGTATTTT. Translating it yields CASSEIRGDTQYF.

The V call is TRBV7-8, the J call TRBJ2-7; D gene uncertain. Germline-derived CDR1 and CDR2 are SGHVS and FQNEAQ. The CDR3 contains 12 residues. V was pared by 1 base and J by 6 bases, with 7 bases between. The CDR3, as DNA: TGTGCCAGCAGCTTAGGTAGGGTCGAGCAGTACTTC. This gives the protein CASSLGRVEQYF.

CDR3 in DNA: TGTGCCAGCAGCTTGGGAACAGGGAATGAGCAGTTCTTC. It specifies CASSLGTGNEQFF. The rearrangement links TRBV5-5 to TRBJ2-1; D is perhaps TRBD1 (6 bases). Germline values: CDR1 SGHKS, CDR2 YYEKEE (reference sequence). Deletions cut 0 bases from V and 7 bases from J, with 8 bases between. This CDR3 region has 13 residues.

The chain links TRBV7-2 to TRBJ2-7, with a possible D match to TRBD1 (6 bases). Trimming left V 1 base short and J 6 bases short, with 13 bases between. The CDR3 sequence is 14 residues long. Per germline, CDR1 SGHTA and CDR2 FQGNSA. The chain's CDR3 is CASSLDAGEPEQYF. In DNA form, the CDR3 reads TGTGCCAGCAGCTTAGATGCAGGGGAGCCCGAGCAGTACTTC.

The gene calls are TRBV28 and TRBJ1-5, with a weak D call TRBD1 (5 bases). The germline CDR1 and CDR2 sequences are MDHEN and SYDVKM. The CDR3 runs to 14 residues. The V gene lost 4 bases and the J gene lost 7 bases, with 14 bases spanning the gap. CDR3 nucleotide sequence: TGTGCCAGCAGTTCCCGGATTACAGGACAGCCCCAGCATTTT. The encoded protein is CASSSRITGQPQHF. The full variable domain, completed using reference TRBV28 and TRBJ1-5, is DVKVTQSSRYLVKRTGEKVFLECVQDMDHENMFWYRQDPGLGLRLIYFSYDVKMKEKGDIPEGYSVSREKKERFSLILESASTNQTSMYLCASSSRITGQPQHFGDGTRLSIL.

This chain connects TRBV4-1 to TRBJ2-5; D perhaps matches TRBD2 (6 bases). Germline CDR1 and CDR2: MGHRA and YSYEKL. This CDR3 is 16 amino acids long. Trimming shortened V by 3 bases and J by 2 bases, and 16 bases separated the two germline ends. CDR3 region: CASSQEKGLLQETQYF. Here the CDR3 DNA reads TGCGCCAGCAGCCAGGAAAAGGGACTTTTGCAAGAGACCCAGTACTTC.

CDR3 sequence (DNA): TGTGCCAGCAACCGACCGACAGGGGTATCCTACGAGCAGTACTTC. Residues: CASNRPTGVSYEQYF. The chain uses TRBV2 and TRBJ2-7; 8 bases fit TRBD1. The CDR3 contains 15 residues. Trimming removed 7 bases from V and 1 base from J; junction bases left unmatched: 9. Germline CDR1 SNHLY, CDR2 FYNNEI.

In regard to this clone: Other DNA sequences in the sample encode the same CDR3. The CDR3 loop reads CASSLDQYNEQFF. CDR3 nucleotides: TGTGCCAGCAGTTTGGATCAATACAATGAGCAGTTCTTC. The V gene is TRBV27, the J gene TRBJ2-1; D is unresolved. V was trimmed by 3 bases and J by 4 bases, leaving 7 bases between them. CDR1 is MNHEY and CDR2 is SMNVEV in the germline V gene (reference sequence). This CDR3 comprises 13 residues.

The CDR3 region is CASSVEGTDNEKLFF. In DNA form, the CDR3 reads TGTGCCAGCAGCGTAGAGGGGACAGATAATGAAAAACTGTTTTTT. J is TRBJ1-4 and V is TRBV9; TRBD1 matches at 7 bases. CDR3 size: 15 residues. Germline-derived CDR1 and CDR2 are SGDLS and YYNGEE. V shed 0 bases and J 4 bases; nucleotides not matched to a gene: 3.

V and J are TRBV13 and TRBJ2-2; D is undetermined. The CDR3 has 15 residues. V lost 2 bases, J lost 3 bases, and 10 bases lay in between. Per the germline V gene, CDR1 is PRHDT and CDR2 is FYEKMQ (reference sequence). The CDR3 is CASSLSSRDTGELFF. DNA of the CDR3: TGTGCCAGCAGCTTAAGTAGCCGGGACACCGGGGAGCTGTTTTTT.

The genes are TRBV6-5 and TRBJ1-2; D ambiguous. Per the germline V gene, CDR1 is MNHEY and CDR2 is SVGAGI. The CDR3 length is 14 residues. The ends were cut back, 0 bases at V and 3 bases at J, with 8 bases in the middle. The CDR3 is CASSYSSGYYGYTF. The CDR3 DNA is TGTGCCAGCAGTTACTCGTCGGGATACTATGGCTACACCTTC.

The rearrangement links TRBV9 to TRBJ2-6; 10 bases line up with TRBD2. Losses at the gene ends were 0 bases for V and 0 bases for J; bases not matched to a gene: 9. This CDR3 is built from 20 residues. Germline V gives CDR1 SGDLS, CDR2 YYNGEE. The CDR3 coding sequence is TGTGCCAGCAGCGTAGAGCCTAGCGGGGGCATCCACTCTGGGGCCAACGTCCTGACTTTC. Translated, it gives CASSVEPSGGIHSGANVLTF.

Concerning this clone itself: Other DNA sequences from this sample encode an identical CDR3 as well. The CDR3 spells CASSLGAGNEQFF. CDR3 coding DNA: TGTGCCAGCAGTTTGGGGGCCGGGAATGAGCAGTTCTTC. The chain combines TRBV27 with TRBJ2-1, with a tentative D call TRBD1 (6 bases). Deletions cut 3 bases from V and 7 bases from J, with 10 bases between. The CDR3 totals 13 residues. CDR1 is MNHEY and CDR2 is SMNVEV in the germline V gene (reference sequence).